The 6 T cell receptor beta chains presented below share a single source sample, sequenced in a study of blood T cell repertoires in COVID-19. Sequencing was performed with immunoSEQ multiplex PCR; in TCRdb, only in-frame clones are kept and a portion is missing. This table has 150,000 to 200,000 clones, about 86% appearing once. What was sequenced was peripheral blood. The receptors derive from a human donor with acute or convalescent COVID-19. The donor label of this sample is uncertain.

The chain couples TRBV3-1 (or the pseudogene TRBV3-2) to TRBJ1-5, with D uncertain. Trimming shortened V by 1 base and J by 0 bases, and 10 bases separated the two germline ends. The CDR3 loop spans 16 amino acids. Germline V gene lookup returns CDR1 LGHDT and CDR2 YNNKEL (reference sequence). The CDR3: CASSQGQVYSNQPQHF. The CDR3 DNA sequence: TGTGCCAGCAGCCAAGGACAAGTATATAGCAATCAGCCCCAGCATTTT.

This rearrangement joins TRBV7-2 to TRBJ1-3; no clear D gene. V was clipped by 3 bases and J by 2 bases, with 8 bases between them. Looked up from germline, CDR1 is SGHTA and CDR2 is FQGNSA. The CDR3 contains 14 residues. DNA for the CDR3: TGTGCCAGCAGCTTTACGGGGACTGGAAACACCATATATTTT. As protein: CASSFTGTGNTIYF.

This rearrangement joins TRBV7-9 to TRBJ2-2; 10 nucleotides align to TRBD1. The germline V gene has CDR1 SEHNR and CDR2 FQNEAQ (reference sequence). Losses at the gene ends were 6 bases for V and 8 bases for J; bases not matched to a gene: 9. This CDR3 contains 15 residues. CDR3 sequence reads: CASSPGQGLSGELFF. The CDR3, as DNA: TGTGCCAGCAGTCCGGGACAGGGGTTATCGGGGGAGCTGTTTTTT.

The chain joins TRBV2 to TRBJ1-5, with D unresolved. From germline, CDR1 is SNHLY and CDR2 FYNNEI. V was cut by 4 bases and J by 2 bases, with 12 bases left in between. CDR3 length equals 15 residues. Here the CDR3 reads CASSAGGLGNQPQHF. For the CDR3, the DNA is TGTGCCAGCAGTGCCGGAGGCCTGGGCAATCAGCCCCAGCATTTT.

V gene TRBV30 combines with J gene TRBJ2-1; 10 bases agree with TRBD2. There are 16 residues in the CDR3. Germline CDR1 and CDR2: GTSNPN and SVGIG (reference sequence). Trimming removed 3 bases from V and 10 bases from J; junction bases left unmatched: 15. The CDR3 nucleotides are TGTGCCTGGAGGGGGACTAGCGCCCTCGTCTCTGGGGAGCAGTTCTTC. Its protein is CAWRGTSALVSGEQFF.

This chain links TRBV11-2 with TRBJ1-2; 7 bases line up with TRBD1. CDR3 length: 14 amino acids. The ends lost 2 bases at V and 5 bases at J; junction bases unmatched: 5. CDR1 and CDR2 from the germline V gene are SGHAT and FQNNGV. CDR3 residues: CASSLLDRFYGYTF. DNA for the CDR3: TGTGCCAGCAGCTTATTGGACAGGTTTTATGGCTACACCTTC.